The 29 T cell receptor beta chains in this list originate from one sample, sequenced in a study of T cell clones after liver transplantation. Profiled with immunoSEQ multiplex PCR; TCRdb holds only in-frame clones, not every one. The repertoire has nearly 25,000 clones, almost 70% of them found once; the top ten carry 2.5% to 3%. This specimen consisted of CD4+ T cells from blood, obtained before liver transplant. These TCRs come from a human donor who received a liver transplant.

This chain uses TRBV19 with TRBJ2-2; 10 bases fit TRBD2. With V trimmed by 3 bases and J by 5 bases, 15 bases remained unmatched. Germline loops: CDR1 LNHDA, CDR2 SQIVND (reference sequence). The CDR3 sequence is 19 residues long. The CDR3 reads CASSIGPSGSRAATGELFF. In nucleotides, the CDR3 is TGTGCCAGTAGTATTGGCCCTAGCGGGAGTAGAGCGGCTACCGGGGAGCTGTTTTTT.

The chain employs TRBV5-1 and TRBJ1-2; D uncertain. Deletions cut 2 bases from V and 4 bases from J, with 18 bases between. This CDR3 has 16 residues. Germline V gene data show CDR1 as SGHRS and CDR2 as YFSETQ. CDR3 in DNA: TGCGCCAGCAGCTTAGGATATAGAGGACCGATCTATGGCTACACCTTC. Its translation: CASSLGYRGPIYGYTF.

This clone occurred once. The gene calls are TRBV10-3 and TRBJ2-3; the D is unclear. The CDR3 consists of 13 residues. Germline CDR1 and CDR2: ENHRY and SYGVKD. Between the trimmed V and J ends, which lost 5 bases and 14 bases, there was a span of 20 bases. The CDR3 loop is CAISPSEREETYF. The CDR3, as DNA: TGTGCCATCAGTCCCAGTGAAAGGGAAGAGACGTATTTT.

The J gene is TRBJ1-1, the V gene TRBV6-1, with 10 bases matching TRBD1. Germline-derived CDR1 and CDR2 are MNHNS and SASEGT. This CDR3 has 15 amino acids. J was trimmed by 5 bases and V by 6 bases; bases with no gene match: 9. This CDR3 reads CASSRQGAPGTEAFF. The CDR3 DNA is TGTGCCAGCAGCCGACAGGGGGCCCCGGGAACTGAAGCTTTCTTT.

The chain has TRBV11-3 and TRBJ2-7, with 7 bases fitting TRBD2. V shed 5 bases, J shed 4 bases, and the junction held 8 bases outside the gene matches. The CDR3 has 14 amino acids. Germline-derived CDR1 and CDR2 are SGHNT and YENEEA. Here the CDR3 reads CASSPRGGRYEQYV. The DNA of the CDR3 is TGTGCCAGCAGCCCTCGAGGCGGGAGATACGAGCAGTACGTC.

V is TRBV6-5 and J is TRBJ2-2; 9 bases agree with TRBD1. The CDR3 sequence is 14 residues long. V gave up 11 bases and J gave up 4 bases; unmatched junction bases: 8. CDR1 and CDR2 from the germline V gene are MNHEY and SVGAGI. As DNA, the CDR3 is TGTGCCGGTGCAAGGACAGGGGCCACCGGGGAGCTGTTTTTT. Translated, it gives CAGARTGATGELFF.

The chain has TRBV9 and TRBJ2-7, with 9 nucleotides matching TRBD1. The V segment lost 5 bases and the J segment 4 bases; nucleotides outside the gene matches: 13. Germline-derived CDR1 and CDR2 are SGDLS and YYNGEE. The CDR3 sequence is 16 residues long. The CDR3 coding sequence is TGTGCCAGCAGTGACTCCAGGGGACAGGGATGGTACGAGCAGTACTTC. It encodes CASSDSRGQGWYEQYF.

The chain links TRBV5-6 to TRBJ1-1; D not resolved. The length of the CDR3 is 14 residues. Germline values: CDR1 SGHDT, CDR2 YYEEEE. Trimming took off 0 bases at V and 1 base at J, with 7 bases between the two ends. The CDR3 reads CASSLGPGNTEAFF. Here the CDR3 DNA reads TGTGCCAGCAGCTTGGGTCCTGGGAACACTGAAGCTTTCTTT.

The chain combines TRBV7-9 with TRBJ1-2; D possibly corresponds to TRBD1 (5 bases). The germline gives CDR1 SEHNR, CDR2 FQNEAQ (reference sequence). V gave up 1 base and J gave up 8 bases, with 17 bases separating them. There are 15 residues in the CDR3. CDR3 region: CASSLVSGSTAGYTF. The CDR3 DNA follows: TGTGCCAGCAGCTTAGTTTCGGGATCGACAGCGGGCTACACCTTC.

The chain couples TRBV6-6 to TRBJ2-3; D ambiguous. The CDR3 covers 15 residues. V lost 6 bases to trimming and J lost 8 bases, with 21 bases between them. Germline V gene data show CDR1 as MNHNY and CDR2 as SVGAGI (reference sequence). The CDR3 loop reads CASSPADGFSGTQYF. CDR3 DNA sequence: TGTGCCAGCAGCCCAGCCGACGGCTTCTCTGGTACGCAGTATTTT.

V gene TRBV6-5 combines with J gene TRBJ2-2; tentative D call: TRBD2 (5 bases). V shed 2 bases and J shed 4 bases, with 8 bases lying between them. This CDR3 contains 14 residues. Per the germline V gene, CDR1 is MNHEY and CDR2 is SVGAGI. CDR3 DNA: TGTGCCAGCAGTTACGAGGGCCCCACCGGGGAGCTGTTTTTT. Encoded protein: CASSYEGPTGELFF.

This clone was seen a single time. The chain uses TRBV18 and TRBJ1-1; 8 bases agree with TRBD1. This CDR3 has 16 amino acids. V lost 3 bases and J lost 2; bases outside the gene matches: 8. The germline gives CDR1 KGHSH, CDR2 LQKENI. CDR3 DNA sequence: TGTGCCAGCTCACCCACGACAGGGGCCACAAACACTGAAGCTTTCTTT. Its translation is CASSPTTGATNTEAFF.

The chain couples TRBV9 to TRBJ2-2; no clear D gene. The CDR3 contains 15 residues. The germline gives CDR1 SGDLS, CDR2 YYNGEE. V dropped 0 bases and J dropped 1 base, with 7 bases sitting between them. The DNA of the CDR3 is TGTGCCAGCAGCGTAGGTTTCCGGAACACCGGGGAGCTGTTTTTT. It specifies CASSVGFRNTGELFF. Together with reference TRBV9 and TRBJ2-2, the CDR3 gives the full variable domain: DSGVTQTPKHLITATGQRVTLRCSPRSGDLSVYWYQQSLDQGLQFLIQYYNGEERAKGNILERFSAQQFPDLHSELNLSSLELGDSALYFCASSVGFRNTGELFFGEGSRLTVL.

This sequence joins TRBV5-1 and TRBJ2-5, with TRBD2 matching 15 bases. CDR1 and CDR2 (germline): SGHRS, YFSETQ. Unmatched junction bases numbered 10, after V lost 4 bases and J lost 12 bases. CDR3 length: 15 residues. DNA for the CDR3: TGCGCCAGCAGCCGACGGGGACTAGCGGGGGGCCTTAAGTACTTC. Translation gives CASSRRGLAGGLKYF.

This chain connects TRBV27 to TRBJ2-7; D is ambiguous. The CDR3 length is 14 residues. In germline, CDR1 is MNHEY, CDR2 SMNVEV (reference sequence). Between the trimmed V and J ends, which lost 3 bases and 3 bases, there was a span of 12 bases. DNA of the CDR3: TGTGCCAGCAGTTTGAAGGGCAGAGTCTACGAGCAGTACTTC. It codes for CASSLKGRVYEQYF.

The genes are TRBV10-3 and TRBJ1-5; D remains unclear. Germline V lookup: CDR1 ENHRY, CDR2 SYGVKD. Trimming took off 10 bases at V and 4 bases at J, with 14 bases between the two ends. The CDR3 length is 13 residues. This chain's CDR3 is CATLPELNQPQHF. CDR3 nucleotide sequence: TGTGCCACCTTGCCAGAGCTGAATCAGCCCCAGCATTTT.

This clone appeared a few times. This chain uses TRBV6-1 with TRBJ1-1, with D possibly being TRBD1 (6 bases). Per germline, CDR1 MNHNS and CDR2 SASEGT. Trimming removed 10 bases at V and 6 bases at J, with 21 bases between. This CDR3 region has 14 residues. CDR3 loop: CATSGEGGFAEAFF. The CDR3 DNA sequence: TGTGCCACCTCCGGAGAAGGGGGATTTGCTGAAGCTTTCTTT.

The chain joins TRBV15 to TRBJ1-1, with D unresolved. CDR1 and CDR2 from the germline V gene are LNHNV and YYDKDF (reference sequence). Trimming cost V 0 bases and J 10 bases, with 18 bases left between them. CDR3 length: 15 residues. Written as DNA, the CDR3 is TGTGCCACCAGCAGAGATCTGTCGGTGCAATTGGGAGCTTTCTTT. As protein: CATSRDLSVQLGAFF.

This chain uses TRBV5-1 with TRBJ2-5, with 9 bases identical to TRBD1. Unmatched junction bases numbered 3, after V lost 4 bases and J lost 2 bases. CDR1 is SGHRS, CDR2 YFSETQ, per germline. The CDR3 totals 14 residues. The CDR3 here is CASSGGTGQETQYF. The DNA of the CDR3 is TGCGCCAGCAGCGGAGGGACAGGGCAAGAGACCCAGTACTTC.

The chain recombines TRBV11-3 with TRBJ2-5; D unresolved. The CDR3 contains 12 residues. Trimming stripped 1 base from V and 5 bases from J, with 5 bases between. In germline, CDR1 is SGHNT, CDR2 YENEEA. The CDR3 is CASSLGTETQYF. DNA for the CDR3: TGTGCCAGCAGCTTAGGTACGGAGACCCAGTACTTC.

In the case of this clone: This specimen includes other DNA sequences encoding the same CDR3. The chain employs TRBV11-2 and TRBJ2-5, with 10 bases matching TRBD2. This CDR3 has 17 residues. Germline CDR1 reads SGHAT; CDR2 reads FQNNGV. V was clipped by 4 bases and J by 3 bases; unmatched bases: 11. CDR3 bases: TGTGCCAGCAGCTCACCGTGGGCTAGCGGGGGCGAAGAGACCCAGTACTTC. Translated, it gives CASSSPWASGGEETQYF. The variable domain in full, with the rest retrieved from reference TRBV11-2 and TRBJ2-5, is EAGVAQSPRYKIIEKRQSVAFWCNPISGHATLYWYQQILGQGPKLLIQFQNNGVVDDSQLPKDRFSAERLKGVDSTLKIQPAKLEDSAVYLCASSSPWASGGEETQYFGPGTRLLVL.

This clone ranks as medium-sized (0.01 to 0.1%). The chain links TRBV7-2 to TRBJ1-2; 9 bases are shared with TRBD1. The CDR3 is 17 residues long. Per the germline V gene, CDR1 is SGHTA and CDR2 is FQGNSA. V lost 4 bases, J lost 9 bases, and 18 bases stayed unmatched. The CDR3 nucleotides are TGTGCCAGCAGCTATCGACACGTACAGGGGGCGAGAATTAGCTACACCTTC. It yields the protein CASSYRHVQGARISYTF. Full variable domain (remainder filled in from reference TRBV7-2 and TRBJ1-2): GAGVSQSPSNKVTEKGKDVELRCDPISGHTALYWYRQSLGQGLEFLIYFQGNSAPDKSGLPSDRFSAERTGGSVSTLTIQRTQQEDSAVYLCASSYRHVQGARISYTFGSGTRLTVV.

This rearrangement joins TRBV27 to TRBJ2-7; 7 bases are a match to TRBD1. J was trimmed by 12 bases and V by 4 bases; bases with no gene match: 9. This CDR3 contains 12 residues. The germline V gene has CDR1 MNHEY and CDR2 SMNVEV (reference sequence). The CDR3 here is CASSSNRGGWYV. Here the CDR3 DNA reads TGTGCCAGCAGTTCAAACAGGGGCGGTTGGTACGTC.

This chain connects TRBV18 to TRBJ2-1; D is possibly TRBD2 (5 bases). Germline lookup yields CDR1 KGHSH and CDR2 LQKENI. The length of the CDR3 is 16 residues. V was cut by 2 bases and J by 6 bases, with 17 bases left in between. CDR3 amino acids: CASSPFSVGDGNEQFF. CDR3 nucleotide sequence: TGTGCCAGCTCACCATTTTCAGTCGGGGATGGCAATGAGCAGTTCTTC.

Worth noting for this clone: A junction end diverges from the germline sequence, so it may reflect a read error. The J gene is TRBJ2-7, the V gene TRBV19; D ambiguous. The germline V gene has CDR1 LNHDA and CDR2 SQIVND (reference sequence). The CDR3 runs 15 residues. The CDR3 protein is CTSSIVPKSLYEQYF. CDR3 DNA: TGTACCAGTAGTATAGTCCCCAAGTCTCTCTACGAGCAGTACTTC.

The J gene is TRBJ2-5, the V gene TRBV27, with 9 bases aligning to TRBD1. V trimming: 6 bases; J trimming: 4 bases; junction bases outside the gene matches: 6. Germline CDR1 MNHEY, CDR2 SMNVEV (reference sequence). This CDR3 is built from 14 residues. The CDR3 is CASSGTGPGETQYF. CDR3 sequence (DNA): TGTGCCAGCAGCGGGACAGGGCCCGGAGAGACCCAGTACTTC.

The DNA of the CDR3 is TGTGCCAGCAGCATCCTAGGACAGCGGAATAACGACCTAGCCAAAAACATTCAGTACTTC. Translation gives CASSILGQRNNDLAKNIQYF. This chain connects TRBV12-1 to TRBJ2-4; TRBD1, the D gene given by the table, was not confirmed from the DNA. TRBV12-1 is classified as a pseudogene. The CDR3 extends over 20 amino acids.

The V call is TRBV30, the J call TRBJ2-2; 9 nucleotides agree with TRBD1. The length of the CDR3 is 14 residues. V gave up 4 bases and J gave up 8 bases; unmatched junction bases: 8. Germline V gene lookup returns CDR1 GTSNPN and CDR2 SVGIG (reference sequence). The CDR3 sequence is CAWNGNRGRGELFF. The CDR3 DNA is TGTGCCTGGAACGGGAACAGGGGGCGAGGGGAGCTGTTTTTT.

This chain joins TRBV29-1 and TRBJ2-1, with 9 bases fitting TRBD2. The trim removed 4 bases at V and 9 bases at J, leaving 4 bases unmatched. The germline V gene encodes CDR1 SQVTM and CDR2 ANQGSEA. The CDR3 sequence is 12 residues long. The CDR3 bases are TGCAGCGTTGGGCTAGCGGGAAGTGAGCAGTTCTTC. Translating it yields CSVGLAGSEQFF.